Reported below is one T cell receptor (beta chain). This clone has a handful of counts. This receptor's antigen is unknown. There are no base qualities to consult, and no much larger clone falls within one base. There are 14 amino acids in the CDR3, from cysteine to phenylalanine inclusive. The DNA shown is the 42-base CDR3, in frame from base 1. From a lookup of the germline V gene, CDR1 and CDR2 are MGHRA and YSYEKL. V is clipped by 3 bases and J by 3 bases, and the sequence between their germline boundaries is 11 bases long. The library was built by means of the immunoSEQ multiplex PCR assay. RNA was extracted from all samples and reverse transcribed into cDNA as template for TCR sequencing. First-strand cDNA was synthesized using SuperScript III with a 2:1 mix of oligo-dT and random hexamers. A synthetic immune receptor repertoire was used to assess amplification bias, and residual bias was removed computationally. The source study handled its data this way. Raw reads were preprocessed to remove errors, and CDR3 was defined according to IMGT conventions as the region from the conserved cysteine to phenylalanine. To get clonality, Shannon entropy was normalized by log2 of the number of productive unique TCRs and the result was subtracted from 1. Whether scalp clones were CD4 or CD8 was inferred by matching scalp TCRbeta sequences against CD4 and CD8 repertoires sorted from blood. TCRdb obtained this table from immuneACCESS and retained in-frame rearrangements with V and J assigned. These tables miss some clones; where compared with another copy, unresolved V genes account for less than half of the shortfall, and the remainder is unexplained. The DNA gave D and trimming, while V, J and clone size come from that table. Across this sample there are about 130,000 clones, with 58% seen only once. The ten largest clones represent 4.5% to 5.5% of the sample.

The record originates from a study of CD8+ T cells in alopecia areata (dated by TCRdb to between 2017 and 2018). Notes on the research overall: The treated patients, all with moderate-to-severe alopecia areata, were enrolled in an open-label pilot trial of oral tofacitinib given at 5 to 10 mg twice daily. Patients stayed on tofacitinib for 6 to 18 months and then had 6 months of follow-up off drug so that delayed response and recurrence could be assessed. High-throughput TCRbeta sequencing was used to examine T cell clonal expansion in alopecia areata in both the C3H/HeJ mouse model and human patients. On the human side, TCRbeta sequencing was run on scalp tissue and on sorted CD4+ and CD8+ peripheral blood T cells from healthy controls and from alopecia areata patients with either patchy or totalis/universalis disease. Biopsies were taken from tofacitinib-treated patients at baseline and again at 4 and 24 weeks into treatment, and several of those patients also had a later scalp biopsy. Scalp clonality was compared among normal scalp (n=4), patchy alopecia areata scalp (n=8), and alopecia totalis/universalis scalp (n=8). RNA was extracted with the PAXgene miRNA kit for fixed scalp, the miRNeasy kit for PBMCs, and the RNeasy kit for mouse skin. immunoSEQ multiplex PCR using 35 Vbeta forward primers and 13 Jbeta reverse primers was used to amplify TCRbeta CDR3 regions. Findings and caveats that apply to the study as a whole: TCR sequences shared between patients were less clear than in mice, possibly partly because of HLA diversity in the patient population. Compared with normal scalp, lesional scalp had higher clonality and more expanded CD8+ clones, particularly in alopecia totalis/universalis, a pattern that suggests antigenic drive. Unlike mouse skin, where gammadelta T cells dominate, normal human skin contains resident alphabeta T cells that get sequenced too, which complicates analysis of the scalp TCR repertoire.

Read against the paper, the sample's time point label means: baseline before oral tofacitinib. Lesional scalp punch biopsies and peripheral blood were obtained from alopecia areata patients. After PBMCs were isolated by density centrifugation and stained for CD3, CD4 and CD8, a FACSAria was used to sort CD4+ and CD8+ T cells. The material sequenced was CD4+ T cells sorted from blood, taken at week 0. The sequence joins TRBV4-1 to TRBJ1-1, and TRBD1 may be the D gene, going by 6 matching bases. The receptor's source is a human donor with alopecia areata. The encoded CDR3 is CASSHPQGHTEAFF. The nucleotide sequence reads as follows: TGCGCCAGCAGCCACCCCCAGGGGCACACTGAAGCTTTCTTT.